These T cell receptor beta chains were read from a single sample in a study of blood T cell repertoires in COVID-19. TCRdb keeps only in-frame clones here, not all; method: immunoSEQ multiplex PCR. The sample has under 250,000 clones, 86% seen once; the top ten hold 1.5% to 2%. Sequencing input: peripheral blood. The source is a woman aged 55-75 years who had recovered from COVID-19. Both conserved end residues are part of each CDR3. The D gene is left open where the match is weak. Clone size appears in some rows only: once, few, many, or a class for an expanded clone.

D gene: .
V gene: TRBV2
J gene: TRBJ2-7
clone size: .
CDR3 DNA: TGTGCCAGCAGTGAAATCGGGGAGTCCTACGAGCAGTACTTC
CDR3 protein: CASSEIGESYEQYF

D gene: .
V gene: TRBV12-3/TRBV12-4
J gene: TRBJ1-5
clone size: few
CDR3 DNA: TGTGCCAGCAGAAGCACAGTAAATCAGCCCCAGCATTTT
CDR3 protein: CASRSTVNQPQHF

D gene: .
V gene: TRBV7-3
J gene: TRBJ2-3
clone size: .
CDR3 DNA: TGTGCCAGCAGCCCCGAGGTAGGGGTGGGCACAGATACGCAGTATTTT
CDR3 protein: CASSPEVGVGTDTQYF

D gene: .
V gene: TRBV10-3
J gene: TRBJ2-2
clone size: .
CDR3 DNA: TGTGCCATCAGCTTTCGGGACATCTCCGGGGAGCTGTTTTTT
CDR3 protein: CAISFRDISGELFF

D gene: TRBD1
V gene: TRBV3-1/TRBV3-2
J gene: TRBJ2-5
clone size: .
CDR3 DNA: TGTGCCAGCAGCCCCTCGGACAGGGGGCTCCAAGAGACCCAGTACTTC
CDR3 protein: CASSPSDRGLQETQYF

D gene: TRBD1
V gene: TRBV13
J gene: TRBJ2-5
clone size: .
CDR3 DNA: TGTGCCAGCAGCTTAAACAGGGGGGTGGAGACCCAGTACTTC
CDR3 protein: CASSLNRGVETQYF

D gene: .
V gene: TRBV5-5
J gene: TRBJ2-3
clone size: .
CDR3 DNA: TGTGCCAGCAGCTTCGGGAATGCGAATACGCAGTATTTT
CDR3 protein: CASSFGNANTQYF

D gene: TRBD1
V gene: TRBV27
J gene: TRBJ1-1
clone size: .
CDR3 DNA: TGTGCCAGCAGTCGGACAGGGGATAAAATGGGGACTGAAGCTTTCTTT
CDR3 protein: CASSRTGDKMGTEAFF

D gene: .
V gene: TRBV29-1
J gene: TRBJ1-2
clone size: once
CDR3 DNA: TGCAGCGTTGAACTAAGTGGCTACACCTTC
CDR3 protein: CSVELSGYTF

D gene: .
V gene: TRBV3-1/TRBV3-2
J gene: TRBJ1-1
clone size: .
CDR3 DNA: TGTGCCAGCAGCCAGCGGGGGGGTGTTCGGACTGAAGCTTTCTTT
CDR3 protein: CASSQRGGVRTEAFF

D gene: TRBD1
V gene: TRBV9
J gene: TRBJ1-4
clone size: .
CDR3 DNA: TGTGCCAGCAGTGACGGGACAGGGGAGGGAAAACTGTTTTTT
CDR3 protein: CASSDGTGEGKLFF

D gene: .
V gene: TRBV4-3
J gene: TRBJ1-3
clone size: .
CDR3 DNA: TGCGCCAGCAGCCAAGAATTAGGAGTCCTCTACTCTGGAAACACCATATATTTT
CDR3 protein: CASSQELGVLYSGNTIYF

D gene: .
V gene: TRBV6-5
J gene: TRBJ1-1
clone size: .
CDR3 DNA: TGTGCCAGCAGTTACCCCGGAGACACTGAAGCTTTCTTT
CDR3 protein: CASSYPGDTEAFF

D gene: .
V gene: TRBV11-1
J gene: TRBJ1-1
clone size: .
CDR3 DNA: TGTGCCAGCAGCCATAACCGGGACTCGGCTTTCTTT
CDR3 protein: CASSHNRDSAFF

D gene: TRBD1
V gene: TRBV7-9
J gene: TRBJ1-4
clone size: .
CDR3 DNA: TGTGCCAGCAGCTTAGAAGGGGGCTTTGAAAAACTGTTTTTT
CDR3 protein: CASSLEGGFEKLFF

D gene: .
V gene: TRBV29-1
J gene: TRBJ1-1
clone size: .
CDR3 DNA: TGCAGCGTTGCCAATGGGCCAACTGAAGCTTTCTTT
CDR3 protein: CSVANGPTEAFF

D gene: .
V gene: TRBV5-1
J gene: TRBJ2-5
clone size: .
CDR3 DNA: TGCGCCAGCAGCTTACAGGGTGCCTCACAAGAGACCCAGTACTTC
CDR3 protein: CASSLQGASQETQYF

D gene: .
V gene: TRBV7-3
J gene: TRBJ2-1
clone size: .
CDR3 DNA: TGTGCCAGCAGCCCAAGCGGGCCGTCCTACAATGAGCAGTTCTTC
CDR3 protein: CASSPSGPSYNEQFF

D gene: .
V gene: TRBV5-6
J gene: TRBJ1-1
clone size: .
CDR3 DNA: TGTGCCAGCAGCCCACAGGCACCCCCTGAAGCTTTCTTT
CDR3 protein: CASSPQAPPEAFF

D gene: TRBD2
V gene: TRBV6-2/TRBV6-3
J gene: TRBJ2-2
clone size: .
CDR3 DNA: TGTGCCAGCAGTTACGCGGCTAGCGGGAACACCGGGGAGCTGTTTTTT
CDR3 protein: CASSYAASGNTGELFF

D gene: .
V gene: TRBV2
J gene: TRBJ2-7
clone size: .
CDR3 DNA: TGTGCCAGCAGTGAAGCCCGGGTAGAGAGTCGCGAGCAGTACTTC
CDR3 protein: CASSEARVESREQYF

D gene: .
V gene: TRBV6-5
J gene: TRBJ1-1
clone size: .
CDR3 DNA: TGTGCCAGCAGACACACACAGGAGGGTGAAGCTTTTGCTTTCTTT
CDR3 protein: CASRHTQEGEAFAFF

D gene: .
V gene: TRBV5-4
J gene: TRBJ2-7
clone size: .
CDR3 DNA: TGTGCCAGCAGCGCTGGGGGGACGGAGAGATACGAGCAGTACTTC
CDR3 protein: CASSAGGTERYEQYF

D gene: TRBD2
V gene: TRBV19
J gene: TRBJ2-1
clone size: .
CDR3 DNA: TGTGCCAGTAGTATCGAGCGGGGTAGAAGTGAGCAGTTCTTC
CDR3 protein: CASSIERGRSEQFF

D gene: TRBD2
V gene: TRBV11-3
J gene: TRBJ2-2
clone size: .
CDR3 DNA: TGTGCCAGCAGCCCTGGACCGGGGGGCACCGGGGAGCTGTTTTTT
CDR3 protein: CASSPGPGGTGELFF

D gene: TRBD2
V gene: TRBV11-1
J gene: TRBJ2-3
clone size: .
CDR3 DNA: TGTGCCAGCAGCTTACTAGCGGGACCCACAGATACGCAGTATTTT
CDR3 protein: CASSLLAGPTDTQYF

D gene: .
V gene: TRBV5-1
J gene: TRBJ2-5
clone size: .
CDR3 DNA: TGCGCCAGCAGCTTACCAGGGGCTCAAGAGACCCAGTACTTC
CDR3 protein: CASSLPGAQETQYF

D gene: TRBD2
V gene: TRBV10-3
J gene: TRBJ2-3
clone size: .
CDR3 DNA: TGTGCCATCAGGCTTAGCGGGGGAAGGGATACGCAGTATTTT
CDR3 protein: CAIRLSGGRDTQYF

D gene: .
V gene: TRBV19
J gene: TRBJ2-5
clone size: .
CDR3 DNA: TGTGCCAGTAGTATGGCCCTGACAGGTCGGGAGACCCAGTACTTC
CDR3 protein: CASSMALTGRETQYF

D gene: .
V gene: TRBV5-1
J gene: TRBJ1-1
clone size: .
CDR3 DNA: TGCGCCAGCAGCTTCGGGGAGGGTTTCGGAGTTGAAGCTTTCTTT
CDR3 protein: CASSFGEGFGVEAFF

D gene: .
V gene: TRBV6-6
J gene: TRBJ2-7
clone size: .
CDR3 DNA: TGTGCCAGCAGTTACGACAGGTCCTACGAGCAGTACTTC
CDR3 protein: CASSYDRSYEQYF

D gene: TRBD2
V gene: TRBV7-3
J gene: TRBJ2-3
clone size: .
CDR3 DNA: TGTGCCAGCAGCGCGCTAGCGGGTGGCACAGATACGCAGTATTTT
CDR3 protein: CASSALAGGTDTQYF

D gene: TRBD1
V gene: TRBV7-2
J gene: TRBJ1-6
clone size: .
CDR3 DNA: TGTGCCAGCAGCTGGGGGACAGGTGGTACACCCCTCCACTTT
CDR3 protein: CASSWGTGGTPLHF

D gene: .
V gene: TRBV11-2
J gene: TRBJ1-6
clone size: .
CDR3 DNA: TGTGCCAGCAGCTTAGGACCCCGGCGGGCTTCACCCCTCCACTTT
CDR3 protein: CASSLGPRRASPLHF

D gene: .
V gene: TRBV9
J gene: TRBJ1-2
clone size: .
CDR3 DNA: TGTGCCAGCAGCGTTGTAGCTAACTATGGCTACACCTTC
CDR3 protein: CASSVVANYGYTF

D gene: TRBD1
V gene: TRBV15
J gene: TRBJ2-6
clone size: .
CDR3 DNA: TGTGCCACCAGCAGGGACAGGGGGTTCGCCAACGTCCTGACTTTC
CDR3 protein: CATSRDRGFANVLTF

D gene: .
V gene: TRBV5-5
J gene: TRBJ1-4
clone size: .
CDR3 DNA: TGTGCCAGCATTCGGGACACCTCAACTAATGAAAAACTGTTTTTT
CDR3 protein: CASIRDTSTNEKLFF

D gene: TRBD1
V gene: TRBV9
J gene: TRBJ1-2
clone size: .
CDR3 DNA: TGTGCCAGCAGCGTAGCCGAAGGGGGGGGACAGGGTGACTCTGGCTACACCTTC
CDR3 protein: CASSVAEGGGQGDSGYTF

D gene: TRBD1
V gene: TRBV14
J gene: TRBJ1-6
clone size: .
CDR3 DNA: TGTGCCAGCAGCCTACTGACAGGGACCTATAATTCACCCCTCCACTTT
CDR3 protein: CASSLLTGTYNSPLHF

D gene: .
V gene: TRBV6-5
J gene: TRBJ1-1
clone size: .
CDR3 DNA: TGTGCCAGCAGAACGGGAAGACCGAACACTGAAGCTTTCTTT
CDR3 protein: CASRTGRPNTEAFF

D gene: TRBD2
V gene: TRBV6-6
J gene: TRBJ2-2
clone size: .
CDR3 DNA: TGTGCCAGCAGTCCGTCGACTAGCGGGGGGCCGGCCGGGGAGCTGTTTTTT
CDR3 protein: CASSPSTSGGPAGELFF

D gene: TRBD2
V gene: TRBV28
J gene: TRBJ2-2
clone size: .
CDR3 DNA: TGTGCCAGCACCCTCGGGGGGGCGGTCACCGGGGAGCTGTTTTTT
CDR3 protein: CASTLGGAVTGELFF

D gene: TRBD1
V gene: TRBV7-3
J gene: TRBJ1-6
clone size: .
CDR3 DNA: TGTGCCAGCAGCCTAGGGGGACAGGGGTATTCACCCCTCCACTTT
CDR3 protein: CASSLGGQGYSPLHF

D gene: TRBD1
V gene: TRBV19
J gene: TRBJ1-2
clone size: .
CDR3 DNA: TGTGCCAGTAGACCGACAGGGGCTGGAAGCTATGGCTACACCTTC
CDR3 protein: CASRPTGAGSYGYTF

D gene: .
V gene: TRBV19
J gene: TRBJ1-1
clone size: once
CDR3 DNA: TGTGCCAGCTGGACAGCCCGACGGGAAGGGGTAACTGAAGCTTTCTTT
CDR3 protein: CASWTARREGVTEAFF

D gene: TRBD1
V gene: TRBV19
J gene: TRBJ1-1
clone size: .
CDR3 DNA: TGTGCCAGTAGGCAGACAGGGGATAAAGTGAACACTGAAGCTTTCTTT
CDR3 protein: CASRQTGDKVNTEAFF

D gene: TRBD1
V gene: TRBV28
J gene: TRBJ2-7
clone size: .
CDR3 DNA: TGTGCCAGCACCACGGCCGGGACAGGGGGTTTTCAGCAGTACTTC
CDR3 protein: CASTTAGTGGFQQYF

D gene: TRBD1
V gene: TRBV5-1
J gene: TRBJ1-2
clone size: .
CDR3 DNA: TGCGCCAGCAGCCCGTTAGCCGGGACAGGGGTTTTCTATGGCTACACCTTC
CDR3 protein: CASSPLAGTGVFYGYTF

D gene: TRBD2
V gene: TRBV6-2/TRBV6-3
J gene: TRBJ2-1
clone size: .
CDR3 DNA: TGTGCCAGCAGCCCCCCGGGGGGGCTTAACGAGCAGTTCTTC
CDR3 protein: CASSPPGGLNEQFF

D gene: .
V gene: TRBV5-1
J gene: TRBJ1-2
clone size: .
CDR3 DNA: TGCGCCAGCAGCCTAGGAGGAGCGGAGGGCTACACCTTC
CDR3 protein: CASSLGGAEGYTF

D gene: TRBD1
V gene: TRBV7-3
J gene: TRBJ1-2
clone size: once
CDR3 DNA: TGTGCCAGCAGCTTGAGGACAGGACGTGGCTACACCTTC
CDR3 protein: CASSLRTGRGYTF

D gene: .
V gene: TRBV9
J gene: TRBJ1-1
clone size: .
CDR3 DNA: TGTGCCAGCAGCGTCCGCTGGGAGGGGGACACTGAAGCTTTCTTT
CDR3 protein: CASSVRWEGDTEAFF

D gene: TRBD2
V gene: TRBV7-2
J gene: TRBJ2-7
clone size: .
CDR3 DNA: TGTGCCAGCAGCCCAGCGGGGCGCCTGTGGTCCTTC
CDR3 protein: CASSPAGRLWSF